Sequencing of this T cell receptor beta chain was carried out in a study of T cell changes during pregnancy in multiple sclerosis. Data came from immunoSEQ multiplex PCR; TCRdb stores just in-frame clones and leaves some out. In the table there are 70,000 to 95,000 clones, about 94% of which are singletons. The source material was peripheral blood, sampled in the second trimester of pregnancy. This TCR derives from a female donor in good health, enrolled as a control in a pregnancy study.

CDR3 sequence: CASSQDQSGVGINEQFF. DNA of the CDR3: TGTGCCAGCAGCCAAGATCAAAGCGGGGTGGGTATAAATGAGCAGTTCTTC. The rearrangement joins TRBV4-2 to TRBJ2-1, with 7 bases identical to TRBD2. The CDR3 runs 17 residues. The ends lost 0 bases at V and 7 bases at J; junction bases unmatched: 12. The V gene's germline CDR1 is LGHNA and CDR2 YNFKEQ.